These 13 T cell receptor beta chains share one sample of origin, sequenced in a study of OX40 agonist ivuxolimab in advanced cancers. Repertoires were generated with immunoSEQ multiplex PCR, while TCRdb's copy carries only in-frame clones and drops some. The data contain over 80,000 clones, about nine tenths of them singletons. Sequencing used CD4+ or CD8+ T cells sorted from blood, obtained in a trial of the OX40 agonist ivuxolimab. The receptors stem from an adult with an advanced solid tumor such as melanoma, head and neck, liver or kidney cancer.

This clone was seen just once. The CDR3, as DNA: TGTGCCTGGAGTGTACAGGGAGATACGCAGTATTTT. Translated: CAWSVQGDTQYF. This chain uses TRBV30 with TRBJ2-3; tentatively, D is TRBD1 (6 bases). From germline, CDR1 is GTSNPN and CDR2 SVGIG (reference sequence). V lost 0 bases and J 5 bases, leaving 6 bases between the germline ends. The CDR3 has 12 amino acids.

The V call is TRBV5-5, the J call TRBJ1-2; D ambiguous. CDR1 is SGHKS, CDR2 YYEKEE, per germline (reference sequence). Trimming took 5 bases from V and 7 from J, leaving 12 bases between them. The length of the CDR3 is 12 residues. The chain's CDR3 is CASRESAGGYTF. CDR3 in DNA: TGTGCCAGCAGAGAGTCCGCCGGTGGCTACACCTTC. Supplemented by reference TRBV5-5 and TRBJ1-2, the full variable domain reads DAGVTQSPTHLIKTRGQQVTLRCSPISGHKSVSWYQQVLGQGPQFIFQYYEKEERGRGNFPDRFSARQFPNYSSELNVNALLLGDSALYLCASRESAGGYTFGSGTRLTVV.

The rearrangement uses TRBV5-8 and TRBJ1-5; no reliable D call. The CDR3 has 17 residues. Trimming pared 0 bases from V and 0 bases from J, leaving 13 bases between. CDR1 is SGHTS and CDR2 is YDEGEE in the germline V gene. CDR3 residues: CASSLVGQIYSNQPQHF. The CDR3, as DNA: TGTGCCAGCAGCTTGGTTGGGCAGATCTATAGCAATCAGCCCCAGCATTTT.

The V and J genes are TRBV19 and TRBJ2-2, with TRBD2 matching 10 bases. Per germline, CDR1 LNHDA and CDR2 SQIVND (reference sequence). There are 15 residues in the CDR3. Unmatched junction bases numbered 3, after V lost 8 bases and J lost 0 bases. The CDR3 DNA sequence: TGTGCCAGTTCCCTAGCGGGAGCGAACACCGGGGAGCTGTTTTTT. It is translated as CASSLAGANTGELFF.

The rearrangement links TRBV5-1 to TRBJ1-6; unclear D gene. The CDR3 spans 15 residues. V was shortened by 5 bases and J by 8 bases, with 17 bases between the two germline ends. From germline, CDR1 is SGHRS and CDR2 YFSETQ. The CDR3 DNA is TGCGCCAGCAGGACGGGGAATATCAAGGATTCACCCCTCCACTTT. Its translation is CASRTGNIKDSPLHF.

J is TRBJ2-7 and V is TRBV27, with unresolved D. Germline V lookup: CDR1 MNHEY, CDR2 SMNVEV (reference sequence). Trimming pared 10 bases from V and 8 bases from J, leaving 15 bases between. The CDR3 length is 11 residues. CDR3 region: CATMIPRQQYV. Written as DNA, the CDR3 is TGTGCCACCATGATCCCCCGGCAGCAGTACGTC.

The chain is built from TRBV4-3 and TRBJ2-2; no firm D call. Deletions cut 0 bases from V and 5 bases from J, with 4 bases between. This CDR3 has 13 residues. CDR1 is LGHNA, CDR2 YSLEER, per germline. The CDR3 DNA follows: TGCGCCAGCAGCCAAGATTATACCGGGGAGCTGTTTTTT. This gives the protein CASSQDYTGELFF.

The chain uses TRBV5-4 and TRBJ2-7; TRBD2 is a possible D gene (6 bases). The CDR3 runs 13 residues. V gave up 2 bases and J gave up 1 base, with 7 bases separating them. Germline V gives CDR1 SGHNT, CDR2 YYREEE (reference sequence). The CDR3: CASSFRGSYEQYV. The DNA of the CDR3 is TGTGCCAGCAGCTTCCGGGGGTCCTACGAGCAGTACGTC.

This clone was detected once. The genes are TRBV18 and TRBJ2-1; 9 bases fit TRBD2. CDR3 size: 16 residues. The V gene's germline CDR1 is KGHSH and CDR2 LQKENI. V gave up 3 bases and J gave up 2 bases; unmatched junction bases: 5. CDR3 loop: CASSPFSGRAYNEQFF. CDR3 nucleotides: TGTGCCAGCTCACCTTTTAGCGGGAGAGCCTACAATGAGCAGTTCTTC.

The rearrangement joins TRBV6-5 to TRBJ1-4, with D tentatively TRBD1 (5 bases). V was shortened by 5 bases and J by 3 bases, with 7 bases between the two germline ends. This CDR3 region has 13 residues. Germline V CDR1 and CDR2: MNHEY, SVGAGI. The CDR3 loop reads CASSQGSNEKLFF. The CDR3 bases are TGTGCCAGCAGTCAGGGATCTAATGAAAAACTGTTTTTT.

V and J are TRBV7-8 and TRBJ2-7, with TRBD1 matching 7 bases. The ends lost 1 base at V and 2 bases at J; junction bases unmatched: 11. This CDR3 comprises 17 residues. CDR1 is SGHVS and CDR2 is FQNEAQ in the germline V gene. The CDR3 sequence is CASSLGRYRGTTYEQYF. In DNA form, the CDR3 reads TGTGCCAGCAGCTTAGGGCGATACAGGGGTACCACCTACGAGCAGTACTTC.

This clone was recorded only once. The J gene is TRBJ2-2, the V gene TRBV7-2; no clear D. Looked up from germline, CDR1 is SGHTA and CDR2 is FQGNSA. Trimming cost V 1 base and J 8 bases, with 11 bases left between them. The CDR3 length is 14 residues. The CDR3 bases are TGTGCCAGCAGCTTAGGCCTGGGTCCAGGGGAGCTGTTTTTT. This codes for CASSLGLGPGELFF.

CDR3 in DNA: TGTGCTAGTGGTCAGGGGAACTCTGGAAACACCATATATTTT. It encodes CASGQGNSGNTIYF. The V and J genes are TRBV12-5 and TRBJ1-3, with D perhaps matching TRBD1 (6 bases). In germline, CDR1 is LGHNT, CDR2 FRNRAP. CDR3 size: 14 residues. V shed 5 bases and J shed 0 bases, with 8 bases lying between them.